Below, one T cell receptor beta chain is given with its context. The target antigen is unknown. This sample was included in a study of T-cell reconstitution after alpha-beta-depleted transplantation in children. Overall study findings and caveats: Two months or so post-transplant, alpha-beta T cells reportedly derived from several hundred expanded graft clones. Counts and diversity of T cells one year after transplant came mostly from newly produced T cells. There were some patients whose high TCRbeta diversity at day 60 came from surviving recipient T cells and thymic progenitors.

Preparing the TCRbeta library involved the use of unique molecular identifiers. From the PCR reads, TCRdb called clonotypes with MiXCR, one entry per CDR3 protein. Found here are 550,000 to 600,000 distinct CDR3 sequences, roughly 23% of them singletons; the top ten hold 13% to 15%. CDR1 is MDHEN and CDR2 is SYDVKM in the germline V gene. The trim removed 8 bases at V and 9 bases at J, leaving 5 bases unmatched. The CDR3 consists of 12 residues. The chain employs TRBV28 and TRBJ1-3; the match to TRBD1 covers 9 bases. The source of this sequence is a boy younger than two who had a stem cell transplant for acute myeloid leukemia, so the T cells may come from the graft donor. The sequencing used PBMCs, mostly from graft donor cells, collected 360 days after TCRalphabeta/CD19-depleted stem cell transplant. The CDR3 spells CASGQGMGTIYF. The CDR3 bases are TGTGCCAGCGGACAGGGGATGGGCACCATATATTTT.